The source of this TCR beta chain is a study of blood T cell repertoires in COVID-19 (TCRdb year 2020). Regarding the study in general: Collaborator samples came from the United States, Italy and Spain and covered acute and convalescent phases of COVID-19. The repertoires were released in a freely available public database meant as a resource for research on the immune response to SARS-CoV-2. Deeply sampled blood TCRbeta repertoires from subjects exposed to, actively infected with, or recovered from COVID-19 were included in the dataset. The sample metadata nearly always contained a de-identified subject ID, COVID-19 status, age in years and sex. Where available, HLA class I and class II types were taken from metadata supplied by the sample provider and were not determined by assay-based typing. The prospective study material was composed of cDNA or gDNA derived from T cells, B-cell-depleted T cells, or PBMCs. Samples came from the ongoing ImmuneRACE study (first 160 participants) plus 1,254 subjects from 6 global collaborators. The investigation overall reported the following: The amount of clinical and demographic metadata varied by source and participant and was provided uncurated.

The immunoSEQ Assay, a bias-controlled multiplex PCR, was used to amplify TCRbeta CDR3 regions from genomic DNA. The original pipeline was this. Within the assay, amplification of reference gene primers was used to estimate how many nucleated cells each sample contained. To quantify the absolute abundance of each unique TCRbeta CDR3 rearrangement, sequence reads were collapsed and filtered. For each sample, productive Simpson clonality was calculated as the square root of Simpson's diversity index across productive rearrangements. TCRdb holds this immuneACCESS table with in-frame rearrangements only. Some clones are missing; in checked studies, unresolved V genes explain under half, and the rest has no known cause. D and trimming were read from the DNA, whereas the V and J calls and clone size are those reported in that table. In this sample the table shows approximately 120,000 clones, more than 80% of which occur a single time. The ten largest account for approximately 4.3% of the sample.

Whole blood was collected in K2EDTA tubes by collaborating institutions according to the institutions' own protocols. For TCRbeta analysis, collaborators shipped samples as frozen whole blood, isolated PBMCs, or DNA extracted from either of those sample types. Trimming removed 6 bases from V and 0 bases from J, leaving 17 bases between the germline ends. Reading the germline V gene gives CDR1 SGHVS and CDR2 FNYEAQ. Including the terminal cysteine and phenylalanine, the CDR3 comprises 16 residues. Here the CDR3 DNA is all that survives: 48 bases in frame from base 1. Of note for this clone: The antigen it binds to is not known. No much larger clone exists at a distance of one base, and base qualities are not known.

The clonotype comes from a human donor in a cohort sampled during active COVID-19. Sequencing was carried out using peripheral blood. The sequence is built from TRBV7-6 and TRBJ1-1; perhaps TRBD1 is the D gene, with 5 bases matching. The DNA sequence follows: TGTGCCAGCAGGGATTTGGGAACAGGTTTGAACACTGAAGCTTTCTTT. Its product reads: CASRDLGTGLNTEAFF. The full variable domain, completed from the reference TRBV7-6 and TRBJ1-1 proteins outside the CDR3, reads GAGVSQSPRYKVTKRGQDVALRCDPISGHVSLYWYRQALGQGPEFLTYFNYEAQQDKSGLPNDRFSAERPEGSISTLTIQRTEQRDSAMYRCASRDLGTGLNTEAFFGQGTRLTVV.